This is a list of T cell receptor beta chains from one sample in a study of blood T cells in healthy people across ages. TCRdb independently ran MiXCR on the 5' RACE reads; one entry per CDR3 protein. The sample consists of 1.5 million to 2 million distinct CDR3 sequences, 30% to 40% of them appearing once. Sequenced input: blood. The receptor source for this set is a woman in her 30s in good health. The CDR3 runs from the conserved cysteine through the conserved F or W. A D gene is named only where the DNA matches it firmly. The size entry is marked missing in some rows and otherwise reads once, few, many or a size class.

D gene: TRBD1; J gene: TRBJ2-7; V gene: TRBV7-9; clone size: NA; CDR3 DNA: TGTGCCAGCAGCTTGCGGACAGGGAGCTCCTACAATGAGCAGTACTTC; CDR3 protein: CASSLRTGSSYNEQYF
D gene: TRBD2; J gene: TRBJ2-1; V gene: TRBV7-7; clone size: NA; CDR3 DNA: TGTGCCAGCAGCTTACGGCTGGGAGGGCCCCTCTACAATGAGCAGTTCTTC; CDR3 protein: CASSLRLGGPLYNEQFF
D gene: TRBD2; J gene: TRBJ2-7; V gene: TRBV12-3/TRBV12-4; clone size: NA; CDR3 DNA: TGTGCCAGCAGTCCACTAGCGGGAGCCGCCTCCTACGAGCAGTACTTC; CDR3 protein: CASSPLAGAASYEQYF
D gene: NA; J gene: TRBJ2-7; V gene: TRBV6-5; clone size: NA; CDR3 DNA: TGTGCCAGCAGTTACCCAAGTACCCAGTACTTC; CDR3 protein: CASSYPSTQYF
D gene: NA; J gene: TRBJ1-6; V gene: TRBV2; clone size: NA; CDR3 DNA: TGTGCCAGCAGCCCGGGGACTGACAGGCCCCTCCACTTT; CDR3 protein: CASSPGTDRPLHF
D gene: NA; J gene: TRBJ1-5; V gene: TRBV24-1; clone size: NA; CDR3 DNA: TGTGCCACCAGTGATTTGGACCAGCTTAGCAATCAGCCCCAGCATTTT; CDR3 protein: CATSDLDQLSNQPQHF
D gene: TRBD1; J gene: TRBJ1-2; V gene: TRBV3-1; clone size: few; CDR3 DNA: TGTGCCAGCAGCCAAGATCGGGTCAGGGGGCCGGGGGGCTACACCTTC; CDR3 protein: CASSQDRVRGPGGYTF
D gene: NA; J gene: TRBJ2-2; V gene: TRBV12-3/TRBV12-4; clone size: few; CDR3 DNA: TGTGCCAGCAGTCTCTCGTATGTCCTCGGGGAGCTGTTTTTT; CDR3 protein: CASSLSYVLGELFF
D gene: NA; J gene: TRBJ2-2; V gene: TRBV12-3/TRBV12-4; clone size: few; CDR3 DNA: TGTGCCAGCAGTCCGCGAGGGACGGGCGGAACCGGGGAGCTGTTTTTT; CDR3 protein: CASSPRGTGGTGELFF
D gene: NA; J gene: TRBJ1-4; V gene: TRBV4-2; clone size: NA; CDR3 DNA: TGTGCCAGCAGCCAAGAGTCAGCGCTCATTAATGAAAAACTGTTTTTT; CDR3 protein: CASSQESALINEKLFF
D gene: TRBD1; J gene: TRBJ2-7; V gene: TRBV7-9; clone size: few; CDR3 DNA: TGTGCCAGCAGCCCGGGACAGGGTATTTCCCACGAGCAGTACTTC; CDR3 protein: CASSPGQGISHEQYF
D gene: NA; J gene: TRBJ1-2; V gene: TRBV21-1; clone size: NA; CDR3 DNA: TGTGCCAGCAGCAAAAGGGCCAACAGGCCTAACTATGGCTACACCTTC; CDR3 protein: CASSKRANRPNYGYTF
D gene: NA; J gene: TRBJ1-2; V gene: TRBV30; clone size: NA; CDR3 DNA: TGTGCCTGGAGTGCGGCAGGCAATGGGTATGGCTACACCTTC; CDR3 protein: CAWSAAGNGYGYTF
D gene: NA; J gene: TRBJ2-7; V gene: TRBV9; clone size: NA; CDR3 DNA: TGTGCCAGCAGCCCCGAGCAGGTTTCCTACGAGCAGTACTTC; CDR3 protein: CASSPEQVSYEQYF
D gene: NA; J gene: TRBJ2-1; V gene: TRBV2; clone size: NA; CDR3 DNA: TGTGCCAGCAGTGAGAATGGTCCTGAGCAGTTCTTC; CDR3 protein: CASSENGPEQFF
D gene: NA; J gene: TRBJ2-5; V gene: TRBV6-4; clone size: NA; CDR3 DNA: TGTGCCAGCAGTGTCCAAACGGGGGAAGGAACGGGACAGTACTTC; CDR3 protein: CASSVQTGEGTGQYF
D gene: TRBD1; J gene: TRBJ2-5; V gene: TRBV20-1; clone size: NA; CDR3 DNA: TGCAGTGCTAGAGGACAGGGGGCTAGGGAGCAGTACTTC; CDR3 protein: CSARGQGAREQYF
D gene: TRBD1; J gene: TRBJ2-7; V gene: TRBV7-9; clone size: NA; CDR3 DNA: TGTGCCAGCAGCTTAGTTCAGGGGGCTGCCTCCCACGAGCAGTACTTC; CDR3 protein: CASSLVQGAASHEQYF
D gene: NA; J gene: TRBJ1-4; V gene: TRBV3-1; clone size: NA; CDR3 DNA: TGTGCCAGCAGCTATGACTTGGAGGGGACTAATGAAAAACTGTTTTTT; CDR3 protein: CASSYDLEGTNEKLFF
D gene: NA; J gene: TRBJ2-1; V gene: TRBV18; clone size: NA; CDR3 DNA: TGTGCCAGCTCACCGCCCGGAAGGTGGAATGAGCAGTTCTTC; CDR3 protein: CASSPPGRWNEQFF
D gene: NA; J gene: TRBJ2-1; V gene: TRBV6-6; clone size: NA; CDR3 DNA: TGTGCCAGCAAGCTCCGGGACACCTCTTCCCCACAGTTCTTC; CDR3 protein: CASKLRDTSSPQFF
D gene: NA; J gene: TRBJ2-7; V gene: TRBV6-2/TRBV6-3; clone size: NA; CDR3 DNA: TGTGCCAGCAACCCTTTTGACTCATACTACGAGCAGTACTTC; CDR3 protein: CASNPFDSYYEQYF
D gene: NA; J gene: TRBJ2-7; V gene: TRBV11-2; clone size: few; CDR3 DNA: TGTGCCAGCAGTCTAGGGAGGCGGGTGGACGAGCAGTACTTC; CDR3 protein: CASSLGRRVDEQYF
D gene: NA; J gene: TRBJ1-1; V gene: TRBV5-1; clone size: few; CDR3 DNA: TGCGCCAGCAGCTCTAGTGTGAACTCGGTAGCTTTCTTT; CDR3 protein: CASSSSVNSVAFF
D gene: NA; J gene: TRBJ1-2; V gene: TRBV15; clone size: few; CDR3 DNA: TGTGCCACCAGCAGAGATTCCTATGGCTACACCTTC; CDR3 protein: CATSRDSYGYTF
D gene: NA; J gene: TRBJ1-2; V gene: TRBV29-1; clone size: NA; CDR3 DNA: TGCAGCATGGCAGGGGAGGCTAACTATGGCTACACCTTC; CDR3 protein: CSMAGEANYGYTF
D gene: TRBD1; J gene: TRBJ1-2; V gene: TRBV20-1; clone size: once; CDR3 DNA: TGCAGTGTCCAAAGGCTACAGGGGGGGACGGATGGCTACACCTTC; CDR3 protein: CSVQRLQGGTDGYTF
D gene: NA; J gene: TRBJ2-7; V gene: TRBV7-3; clone size: NA; CDR3 DNA: TGTGCCAGCAGCTTACTTCCAGGGGTCCCCCCCTACGAGCAGTACTTC; CDR3 protein: CASSLLPGVPPYEQYF
D gene: NA; J gene: TRBJ2-1; V gene: TRBV12-3/TRBV12-4; clone size: many; CDR3 DNA: TGTGCCAGCAGGCTACTAGAAGAGCAGTTCTTC; CDR3 protein: CASRLLEEQFF
D gene: NA; J gene: TRBJ2-5; V gene: TRBV4-2; clone size: many; CDR3 DNA: TGTGCCAGCAGCCACGCGGGGGCCGAGAGGGAGACCCAGTACTTC; CDR3 protein: CASSHAGAERETQYF
D gene: NA; J gene: TRBJ2-7; V gene: TRBV28; clone size: once; CDR3 DNA: TGTGCCAGCAGTGGACTTAGGTCAGGACACCAGAGACTAGTCCAGGGTGTTTACGAGCAGTACTTC; CDR3 protein: CASSGLRSGHQRLVQGVYEQYF